One sample yielded the 6 T cell receptor beta chains listed below, sequenced in a study (dated by TCRdb to 2015 to 2016). To prepare the library, RT-PCR was applied. The sequencer was an Illumina MiSeq. TCRdb handled the public reads itself, with Q25 trimming in fastp and clone calling in MiXCR, and kept productive beta chains. For every CDR3 protein sequence, its rows merge into one entry that carries the most common genes and DNA. The sample records 650,000 to 800,000 distinct CDR3 sequences, approximately 15% of which are singletons. The ten top clones hold roughly 3.9% of the sample. Sample: memory CD4+ T cells from blood. The receptors were gathered from a female donor in good health, serving as a healthy control.

The chain joins TRBV5-6 to TRBJ1-5, with D possibly matching TRBD1 (5 bases). V was clipped by 4 bases and J by 2 bases, with 13 bases between them. This CDR3 contains 15 residues. The germline CDR1 and CDR2 sequences are SGHDT and YYEEEE. CDR3 in DNA: TGTGCCAGCAGCCGCCGGGGGATCGGCAATCAGCCCCAGCATTTT. Translating gives CASSRRGIGNQPQHF.

This rearrangement joins TRBV5-1 to TRBJ2-7, with 7 bases identical to TRBD1. V lost 4 bases to trimming and J lost 2 bases; unmatched junction nucleotides: 6. CDR3 length: 14 amino acids. Germline lookup yields CDR1 SGHRS and CDR2 YFSETQ. DNA of the CDR3: TGCGCCAGCAGCAGAGGACAGGACGCCTACGAGCAGTACTTC. Protein: CASSRGQDAYEQYF.

This sequence joins TRBV12-3 or TRBV12-4 and TRBJ1-2, with 8 positions matching TRBD1. CDR3 length: 15 residues. J gave up 8 bases and V 1 base, and 9 bases lay outside the gene matches. The chain's CDR3 is CASSLGYRGRRGYTF. The CDR3 DNA sequence: TGTGCCAGCAGTTTAGGTTACAGGGGGAGAAGAGGCTACACCTTC.

This clonotype came up a few times. In DNA form, the CDR3 reads TGTGCCAGCAGTTTAGTCTTACCAGGGGTAGGGTACGAGCAGTACTTC. Encoded protein: CASSLVLPGVGYEQYF. This chain connects TRBV28 to TRBJ2-7, with D possibly TRBD1 on 6 matching bases. Germline assignment: CDR1 MDHEN and CDR2 SYDVKM. The length of the CDR3 is 16 residues. V was shortened by 2 bases and J by 4 bases, with 18 bases between the two germline ends.

The rearrangement uses TRBV5-1 and TRBJ1-4, with D possibly matching TRBD1 (6 bases). Trimming pared 4 bases from V and 8 bases from J, leaving 21 bases between. From germline, CDR1 is SGHRS and CDR2 YFSETQ. The CDR3 consists of 16 residues. CDR3 protein: CASSITFQGSGEKLFF. CDR3 nucleotide sequence: TGCGCCAGCAGCATAACTTTCCAGGGGAGTGGGGAAAAACTGTTTTTT.

The rearrangement links TRBV4-2 to TRBJ2-3; 8 bases are a match to TRBD2. Germline V gene data show CDR1 as LGHNA and CDR2 as YNFKEQ. The CDR3 covers 16 residues. V shed 4 bases, J shed 3 bases, and the junction held 9 bases outside the gene matches. CDR3 in amino acids: CASSRSQRESTDTQYF. CDR3 in DNA: TGTGCCAGCAGCCGCTCACAGCGGGAGTCAACAGATACGCAGTATTTT.